This T cell receptor beta chain was identified in a study of CD8+CD57+ T cells in acquired aplastic anemia. The V and J ends lost 2 bases and 11 bases respectively, with 11 bases between them. Germline V CDR1 and CDR2: MNHEY, SVGEGT. The CDR3 is made up of 12 amino acids. CDR3 and TCR beta VDJ profiling relied on genomic DNA as the template. MiXCR, applied by TCRdb to the reads, yields one record per CDR3 protein. The sample lists about 190,000 distinct CDR3 sequences, around half occurring once. Only patients with CD8+CD57+ cell expansion on flow cytometry were chosen for sequencing. The specimen was sorted CD4+, CD8+, or CD8+CD57+ T cells (not recorded which) from PBMCs. This sequence joins TRBV6-2 or TRBV6-3 and TRBJ2-3; TRBD2 might be the D (6 bases). The clonotype was recovered from a human donor with aplastic anemia. As DNA, the CDR3 is TGTGCCAGCAGTTACACGGGACTTAAGCAGTATTTT. Amino acid sequence: CASSYTGLKQYF.